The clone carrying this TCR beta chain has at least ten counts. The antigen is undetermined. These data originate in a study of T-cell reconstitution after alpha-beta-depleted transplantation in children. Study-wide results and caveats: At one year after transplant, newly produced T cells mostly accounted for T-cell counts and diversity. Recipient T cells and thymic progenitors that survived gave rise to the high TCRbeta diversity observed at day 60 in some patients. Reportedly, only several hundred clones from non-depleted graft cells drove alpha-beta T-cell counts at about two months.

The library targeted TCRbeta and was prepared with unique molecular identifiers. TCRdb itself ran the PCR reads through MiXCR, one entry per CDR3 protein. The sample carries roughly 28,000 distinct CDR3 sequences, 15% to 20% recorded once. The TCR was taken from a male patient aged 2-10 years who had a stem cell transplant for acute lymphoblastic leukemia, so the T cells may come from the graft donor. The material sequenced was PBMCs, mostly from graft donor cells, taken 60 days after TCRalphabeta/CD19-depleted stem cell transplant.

The CDR3 DNA is TGCGCCAGCAGCTTCTCAGGGGGGACAGAGACCCAGTACTTC. Its translation: CASSFSGGTETQYF. The V and J genes are TRBV5-1 and TRBJ2-5, with a possible D match to TRBD1 (7 bases). Germline V gene lookup returns CDR1 SGHRS and CDR2 YFSETQ. CDR3 length: 14 residues. V was trimmed by 2 bases and J by 4 bases, leaving 12 bases between them.